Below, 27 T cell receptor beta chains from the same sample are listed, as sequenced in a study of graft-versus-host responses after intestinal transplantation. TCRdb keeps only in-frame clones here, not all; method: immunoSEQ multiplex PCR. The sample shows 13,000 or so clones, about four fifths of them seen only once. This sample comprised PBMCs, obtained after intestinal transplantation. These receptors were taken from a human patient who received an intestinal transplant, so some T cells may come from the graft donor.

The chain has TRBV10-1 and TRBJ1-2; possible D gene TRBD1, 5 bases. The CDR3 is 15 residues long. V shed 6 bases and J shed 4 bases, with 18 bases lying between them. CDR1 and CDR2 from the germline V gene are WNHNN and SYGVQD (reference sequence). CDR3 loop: CASRGGLPGSYGYTF. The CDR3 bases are TGCGCCAGCAGGGGGGGTCTACCGGGATCCTATGGCTACACCTTC.

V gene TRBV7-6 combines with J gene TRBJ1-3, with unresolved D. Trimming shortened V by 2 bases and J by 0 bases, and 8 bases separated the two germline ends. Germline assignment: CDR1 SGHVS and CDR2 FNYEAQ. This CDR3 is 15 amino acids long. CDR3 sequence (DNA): TGTGCCAGCAGCTTAATGGCAGACTCTGGAAACACCATATATTTT. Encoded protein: CASSLMADSGNTIYF.

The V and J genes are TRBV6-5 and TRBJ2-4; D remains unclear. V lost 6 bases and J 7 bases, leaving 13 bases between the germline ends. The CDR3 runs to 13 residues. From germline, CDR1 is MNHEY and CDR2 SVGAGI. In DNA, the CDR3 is TGTGCCAGCAGCCTCGTGAGAAACAACATTCAGTACTTC. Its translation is CASSLVRNNIQYF.

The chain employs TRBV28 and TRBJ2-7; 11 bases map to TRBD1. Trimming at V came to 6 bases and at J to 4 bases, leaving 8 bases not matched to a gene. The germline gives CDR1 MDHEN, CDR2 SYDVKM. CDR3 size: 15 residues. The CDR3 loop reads CASSFLRDRGYEQYF. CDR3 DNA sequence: TGTGCCAGCAGCTTCCTCCGGGACAGGGGGTACGAGCAGTACTTC.

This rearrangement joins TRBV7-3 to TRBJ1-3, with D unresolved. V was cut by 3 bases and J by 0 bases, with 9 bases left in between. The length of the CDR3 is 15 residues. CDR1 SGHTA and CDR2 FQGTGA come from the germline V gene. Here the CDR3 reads CASSLDGHSGNTIYF. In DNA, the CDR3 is TGTGCCAGCAGCTTGGACGGTCACTCTGGAAACACCATATATTTT.

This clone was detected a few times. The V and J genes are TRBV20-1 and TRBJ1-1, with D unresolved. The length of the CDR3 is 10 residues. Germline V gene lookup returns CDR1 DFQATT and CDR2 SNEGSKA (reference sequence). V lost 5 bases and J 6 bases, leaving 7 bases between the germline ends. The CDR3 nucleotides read TGCAGTGCTTCGAGGGCTGAAGCTTTCTTT. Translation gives CSASRAEAFF.

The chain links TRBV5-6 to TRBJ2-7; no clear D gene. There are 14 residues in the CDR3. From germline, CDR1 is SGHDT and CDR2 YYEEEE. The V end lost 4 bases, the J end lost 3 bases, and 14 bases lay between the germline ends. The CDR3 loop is CASSHTGRLYEQYF. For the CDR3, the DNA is TGTGCCAGCAGCCATACCGGACGGCTCTACGAGCAGTACTTC. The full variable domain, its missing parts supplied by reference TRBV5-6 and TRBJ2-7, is DAGVTQSPTHLIKTRGQQVTLRCSPKSGHDTVSWYQQALGQGPQFIFQYYEEEERQRGNFPDRFSGHQFPNYSSELNVNALLLGDSALYLCASSHTGRLYEQYFGPGTRLTVT.

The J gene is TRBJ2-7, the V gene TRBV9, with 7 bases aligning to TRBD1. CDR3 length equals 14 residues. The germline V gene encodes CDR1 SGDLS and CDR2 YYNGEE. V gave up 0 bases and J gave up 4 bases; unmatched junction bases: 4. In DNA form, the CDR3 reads TGTGCCAGCAGCGTAGGGACAGGAACTTACGAGCAGTACTTC. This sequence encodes CASSVGTGTYEQYF.

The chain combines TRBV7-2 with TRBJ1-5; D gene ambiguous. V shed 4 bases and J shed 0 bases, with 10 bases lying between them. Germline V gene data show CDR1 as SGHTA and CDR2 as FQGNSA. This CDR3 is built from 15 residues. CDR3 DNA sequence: TGTGCCAGCAGCTCCCGGAGCTATAGCAATCAGCCCCAGCATTTT. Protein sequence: CASSSRSYSNQPQHF.

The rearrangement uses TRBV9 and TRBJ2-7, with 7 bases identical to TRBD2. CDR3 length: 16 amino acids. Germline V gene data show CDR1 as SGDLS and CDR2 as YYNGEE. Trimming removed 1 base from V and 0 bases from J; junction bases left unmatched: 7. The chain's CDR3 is CASSVSGGSLSYEQYF. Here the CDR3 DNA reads TGTGCCAGCAGCGTATCCGGCGGGAGCCTCTCCTACGAGCAGTACTTC.

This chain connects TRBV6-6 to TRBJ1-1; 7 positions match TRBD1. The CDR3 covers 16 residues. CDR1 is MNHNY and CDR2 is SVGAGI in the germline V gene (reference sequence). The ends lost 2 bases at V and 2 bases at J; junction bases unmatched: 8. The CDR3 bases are TGTGCCAGCAGTTACGGCCTGGGACAGCCAAACACTGAAGCTTTCTTT. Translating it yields CASSYGLGQPNTEAFF.

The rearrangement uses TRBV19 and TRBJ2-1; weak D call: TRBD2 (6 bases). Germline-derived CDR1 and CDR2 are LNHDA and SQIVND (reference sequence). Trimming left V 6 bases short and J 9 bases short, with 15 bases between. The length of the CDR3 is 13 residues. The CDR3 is CASRREIMGEQFF. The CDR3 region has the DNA TGTGCCAGTAGACGGGAGATAATGGGTGAGCAGTTCTTC. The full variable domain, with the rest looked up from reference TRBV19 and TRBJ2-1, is DGGITQSPKYLFRKEGQNVTLSCEQNLNHDAMYWYRQDPGQGLRLIYYSQIVNDFQKGDIAEGYSVSREKKESFPLTVTSAQKNPTAFYLCASRREIMGEQFFGPGTRLTVL.

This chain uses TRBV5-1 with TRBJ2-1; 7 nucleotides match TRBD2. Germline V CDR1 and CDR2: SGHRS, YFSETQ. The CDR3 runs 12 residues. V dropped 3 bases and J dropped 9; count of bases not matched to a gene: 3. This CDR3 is CASSWTSFEQFF. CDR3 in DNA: TGCGCCAGCAGCTGGACTAGTTTTGAGCAGTTCTTC.

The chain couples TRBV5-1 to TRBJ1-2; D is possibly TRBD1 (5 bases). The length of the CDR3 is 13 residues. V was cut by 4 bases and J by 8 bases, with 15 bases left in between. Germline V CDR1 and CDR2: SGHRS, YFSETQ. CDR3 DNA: TGCGCCAGCAGCCTAGGGACCCCGAGAGGCTACACCTTC. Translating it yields CASSLGTPRGYTF.

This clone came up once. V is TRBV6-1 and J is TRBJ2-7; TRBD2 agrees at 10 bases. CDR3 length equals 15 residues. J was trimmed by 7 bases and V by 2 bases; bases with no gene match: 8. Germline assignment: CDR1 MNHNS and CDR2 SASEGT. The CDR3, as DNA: TGTGCCAGCAGTGAACAACTAGCGGGGAGCGGTGAGCAGTACTTC. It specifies CASSEQLAGSGEQYF.

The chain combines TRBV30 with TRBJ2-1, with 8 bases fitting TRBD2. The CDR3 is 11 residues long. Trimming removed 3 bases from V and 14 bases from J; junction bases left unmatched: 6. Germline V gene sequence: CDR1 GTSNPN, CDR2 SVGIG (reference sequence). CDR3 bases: TGTGCCTGGAGCCCCGGGACTAGGAAGTTCTTC. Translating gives CAWSPGTRKFF.

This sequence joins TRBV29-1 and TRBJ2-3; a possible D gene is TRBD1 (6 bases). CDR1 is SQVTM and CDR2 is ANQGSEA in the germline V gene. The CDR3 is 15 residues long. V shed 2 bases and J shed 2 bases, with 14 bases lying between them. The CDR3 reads CSVEPRQGITDTQYF. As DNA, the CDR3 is TGCAGCGTTGAACCCCGGCAGGGGATCACAGATACGCAGTATTTT.

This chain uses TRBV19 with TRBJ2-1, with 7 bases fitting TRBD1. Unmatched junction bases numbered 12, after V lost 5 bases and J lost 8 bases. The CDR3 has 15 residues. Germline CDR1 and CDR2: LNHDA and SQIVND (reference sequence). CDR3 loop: CASSPSSRGGDEQFF. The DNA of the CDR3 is TGTGCCAGTAGTCCTTCTAGCCGAGGGGGCGATGAGCAGTTCTTC.

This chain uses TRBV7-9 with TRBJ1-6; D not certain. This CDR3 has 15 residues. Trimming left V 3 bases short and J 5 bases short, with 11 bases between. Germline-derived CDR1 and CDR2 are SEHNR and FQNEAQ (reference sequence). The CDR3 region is CASSFGMTDNSPLHF. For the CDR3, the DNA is TGTGCCAGCAGCTTTGGGATGACTGATAATTCACCCCTCCACTTT.

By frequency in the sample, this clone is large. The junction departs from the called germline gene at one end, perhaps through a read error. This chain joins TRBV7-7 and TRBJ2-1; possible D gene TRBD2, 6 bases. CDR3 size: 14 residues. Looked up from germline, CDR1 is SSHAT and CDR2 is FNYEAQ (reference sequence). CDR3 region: CASSSTSLVNEQFF. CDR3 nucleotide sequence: TGTGCTAGCAGCTCCACTAGCCTAGTCAATGAGCAGTTCTTC.

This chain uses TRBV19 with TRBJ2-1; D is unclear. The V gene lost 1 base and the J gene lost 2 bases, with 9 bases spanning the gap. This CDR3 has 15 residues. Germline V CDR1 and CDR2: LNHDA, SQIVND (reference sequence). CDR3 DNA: TGTGCCAGTAGTATAGTGGACCGACCCTACAATGAGCAGTTCTTC. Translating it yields CASSIVDRPYNEQFF.

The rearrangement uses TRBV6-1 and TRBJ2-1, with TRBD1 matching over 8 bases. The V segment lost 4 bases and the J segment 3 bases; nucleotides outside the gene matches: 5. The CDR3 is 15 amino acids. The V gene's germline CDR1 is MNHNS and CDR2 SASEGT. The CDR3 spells CASSGRGLFYNEQFF. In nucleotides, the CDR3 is TGTGCCAGCAGTGGCAGGGGGCTATTCTACAATGAGCAGTTCTTC.

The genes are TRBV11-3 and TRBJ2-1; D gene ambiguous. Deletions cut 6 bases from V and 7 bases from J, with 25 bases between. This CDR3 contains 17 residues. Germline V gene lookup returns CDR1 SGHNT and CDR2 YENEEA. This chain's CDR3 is CASRNVAEPPISNEQFF. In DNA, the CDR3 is TGTGCCAGCAGAAACGTGGCGGAGCCCCCCATTTCAAATGAGCAGTTCTTC.

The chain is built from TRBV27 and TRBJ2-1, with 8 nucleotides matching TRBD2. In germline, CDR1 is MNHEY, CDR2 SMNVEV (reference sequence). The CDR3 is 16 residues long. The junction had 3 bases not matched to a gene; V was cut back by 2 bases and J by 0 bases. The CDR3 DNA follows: TGTGCCAGCAGTTTAACTGCGGGAGGCTCCTACAATGAGCAGTTCTTC. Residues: CASSLTAGGSYNEQFF.

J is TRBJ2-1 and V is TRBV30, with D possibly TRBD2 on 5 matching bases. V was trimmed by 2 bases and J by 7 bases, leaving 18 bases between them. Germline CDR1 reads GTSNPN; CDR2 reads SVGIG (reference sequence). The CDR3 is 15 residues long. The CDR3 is CAWSSLVPGYNEQFF. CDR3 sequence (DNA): TGTGCCTGGAGTAGTCTAGTACCGGGGTATAATGAGCAGTTCTTC.

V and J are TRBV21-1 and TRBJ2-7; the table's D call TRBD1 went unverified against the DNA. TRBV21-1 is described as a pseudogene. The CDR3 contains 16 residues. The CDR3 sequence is CASIIIGQDFTYEQYF. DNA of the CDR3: TGTGCCAGCATAATCATAGGACAGGACTTTACCTACGAGCAGTACTTC.

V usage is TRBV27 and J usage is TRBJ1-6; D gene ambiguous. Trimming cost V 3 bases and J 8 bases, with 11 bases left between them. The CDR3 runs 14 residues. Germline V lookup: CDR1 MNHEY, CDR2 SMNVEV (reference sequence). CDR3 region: CASSFAFVDSPLHF. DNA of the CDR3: TGTGCCAGCAGTTTCGCCTTTGTGGATTCACCCCTCCACTTT.